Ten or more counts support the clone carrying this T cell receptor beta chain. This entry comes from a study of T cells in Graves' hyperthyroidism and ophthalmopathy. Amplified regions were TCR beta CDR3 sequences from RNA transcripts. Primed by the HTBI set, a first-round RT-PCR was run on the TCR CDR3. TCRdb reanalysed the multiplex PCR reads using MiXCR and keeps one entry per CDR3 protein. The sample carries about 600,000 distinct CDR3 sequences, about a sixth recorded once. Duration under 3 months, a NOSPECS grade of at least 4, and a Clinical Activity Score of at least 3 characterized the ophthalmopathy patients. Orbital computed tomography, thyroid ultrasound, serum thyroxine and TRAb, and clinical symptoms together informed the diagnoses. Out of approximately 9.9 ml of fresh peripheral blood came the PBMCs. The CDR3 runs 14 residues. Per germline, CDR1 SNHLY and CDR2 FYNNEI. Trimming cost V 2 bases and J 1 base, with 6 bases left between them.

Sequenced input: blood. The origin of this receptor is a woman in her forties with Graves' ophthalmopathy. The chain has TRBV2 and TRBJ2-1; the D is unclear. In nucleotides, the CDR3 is TGTGCCAGCAGTGAAAGGGTTTCCTACAATGAGCAGTTCTTC. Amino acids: CASSERVSYNEQFF.